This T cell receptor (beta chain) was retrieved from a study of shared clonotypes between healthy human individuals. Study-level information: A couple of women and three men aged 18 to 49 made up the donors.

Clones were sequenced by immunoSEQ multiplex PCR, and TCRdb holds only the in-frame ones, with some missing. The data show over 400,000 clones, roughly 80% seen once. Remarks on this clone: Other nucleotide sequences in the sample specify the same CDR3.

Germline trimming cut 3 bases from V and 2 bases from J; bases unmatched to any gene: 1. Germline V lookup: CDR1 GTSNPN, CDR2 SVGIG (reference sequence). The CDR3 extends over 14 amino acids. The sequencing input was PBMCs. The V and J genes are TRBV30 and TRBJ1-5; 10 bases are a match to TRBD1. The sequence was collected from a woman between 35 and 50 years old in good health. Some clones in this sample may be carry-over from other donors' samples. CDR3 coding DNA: TGTGCCTGGAGCGGGACAGGGGGCAATCAGCCCCAGCATTTT. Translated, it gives CAWSGTGGNQPQHF.